This T cell receptor beta chain was found in a study of blood T cell repertoires in COVID-19. Study in general: PBMCs, B-cell-depleted T cells, or T cells provided the cDNA or gDNA that made up the material.

The CDR3 covers 13 residues. Trimming took off 3 bases at V and 2 bases at J, with 7 bases between the two ends. This clone was seen only once. Study processing details: Reference gene primer amplification gave nucleated cell count estimates. Measured with immunoSEQ multiplex PCR; TCRdb has only the in-frame clones, and not every one. The V and J calls and clone size come from that table; D and trimming were worked out from the DNA. The sample yields approximately 250,000 clones, about 82% seen once. The TCR originated in a woman aged 60-75 years with active or convalescent COVID-19. The chain joins TRBV12-3 or TRBV12-4 to TRBJ2-5, with D perhaps TRBD1 (5 bases). Sample: peripheral blood. CDR3 nucleotides: TGTGCCAGCAGTTTTGACAGACAAGAGACCCAGTACTTC. This encodes CASSFDRQETQYF.